These T cell receptor beta chains were read from a single sample in a study of blood T cells in healthy people across ages. Each CDR3 protein is one row after TCRdb ran MiXCR on the 5' RACE reads. The data hold 1.5 million to 2 million distinct CDR3 sequences, with roughly 43% observed a single time. The source material was blood. All receptors come from a human donor in good health. The CDR3 runs from the conserved cysteine through the conserved F or W. The D gene is left open where the match is weak. Some rows have no size entry. The others give once, few or many, or a class for an expanded clone.

D gene,clone size,V gene,J gene,CDR3 protein,CDR3 DNA
TRBD2,NA,TRBV5-5,TRBJ2-3,CASSITSDPIQYF,TGTGCCAGCAGCATAACTAGCGACCCCATCCAGTATTTT
NA,NA,TRBV5-1,TRBJ2-7,CASSPQHPYEQYF,TGCGCCAGCAGCCCCCAGCATCCCTACGAGCAGTACTTC
NA,few,TRBV9,TRBJ2-5,CASSVAIDRQYQETQYF,TGTGCCAGCAGCGTAGCTATTGACAGACAGTACCAAGAGACCCAGTACTTC
NA,NA,TRBV6-2/TRBV6-3,TRBJ1-5,CASSWTDQPQHF,TGTGCCAGCAGTTGGACGGATCAGCCCCAGCATTTT
NA,NA,TRBV15,TRBJ2-1,CATSKGEMMSGDEQFF,TGTGCCACCAGCAAGGGGGAGATGATGTCAGGGGATGAGCAGTTCTTC
TRBD1,NA,TRBV27,TRBJ1-6,CASSLDRDYSPLHF,TGTGCCAGCAGTTTAGACAGGGATTATTCACCCCTCCACTTT
TRBD2,NA,TRBV28,TRBJ2-1,CASITWEGSGEYNEQFF,TGTGCCAGTATAACCTGGGAGGGGAGCGGGGAGTACAATGAGCAGTTCTTC
TRBD1,many,TRBV12-3/TRBV12-4,TRBJ2-3,CASSRTGPTDTQYF,TGTGCCAGCAGTCGGACAGGCCCCACAGATACGCAGTATTTT
TRBD1,few,TRBV6-6,TRBJ2-5,CASSGQGALGSQYF,TGTGCCAGCAGTGGACAGGGGGCATTAGGGAGCCAGTACTTC
NA,NA,TRBV6-2/TRBV6-3,TRBJ1-5,CASSYRVFGQPQHF,TGTGCCAGCAGTTACAGGGTTTTCGGTCAGCCCCAGCATTTT
NA,few,TRBV28,TRBJ2-5,CASRKGTRRETQYF,TGTGCCAGCAGAAAAGGGACCCGAAGGGAGACCCAGTACTTC
NA,NA,TRBV5-1,TRBJ2-3,CASGLGQYSTDTQYF,TGCGCCAGCGGGCTCGGACAGTACTCCACAGATACGCAGTATTTT
NA,NA,TRBV27,TRBJ1-2,CASSLLQIGGGENYYGYTF,TGTGCCAGCAGTTTACTCCAGATAGGTGGGGGAGAGAATTACTATGGCTACACCTTC
NA,once,TRBV29-1,TRBJ1-2,CGVEDARAKTANYGYTF,TGCGGCGTTGAAGATGCCCGGGCAAAGACAGCTAACTATGGCTACACCTTC
NA,NA,TRBV6-2/TRBV6-3,TRBJ2-5,CASFGVVGGLETQYF,TGTGCCAGCTTCGGAGTGGTTGGGGGGCTAGAGACCCAGTACTTC
NA,NA,TRBV10-3,TRBJ1-2,CAISDRYGYTF,TGTGCCATCTCGGACAGATATGGCTACACCTTC
NA,NA,TRBV7-2,TRBJ1-2,CASSITGLVYGYTF,TGTGCCAGCAGCATCACAGGGTTGGTCTATGGCTACACCTTC
NA,NA,TRBV27,TRBJ2-1,CASQKPAYNEQFF,TGTGCCAGCCAAAAGCCAGCCTACAATGAGCAGTTCTTC
TRBD2,once,TRBV5-5,TRBJ2-3,CAGSPSPTSGTTDTQYF,TGTGCCGGCAGCCCATCTCCGACTAGCGGGACCACAGATACGCAGTATTTT
TRBD2,NA,TRBV7-8,TRBJ2-1,CASSLGLDRNEQFF,TGTGCCAGCAGCCTGGGACTAGATAGGAATGAGCAGTTCTTC
NA,NA,TRBV7-2,TRBJ2-5,CASSPGDPRGTQYF,TGTGCCAGCAGCCCAGGTGACCCCCGCGGGACCCAGTACTTC
TRBD2,NA,TRBV29-1,TRBJ2-3,CSAGLAENRGDTQYF,TGCAGCGCCGGACTAGCGGAGAACCGAGGAGATACGCAGTATTTT
TRBD2,many,TRBV6-4,TRBJ2-3,CASSSGETSTDTQYF,TGTGCCAGCAGTAGCGGGGAGACTAGCACAGATACGCAGTATTTT
TRBD1,NA,TRBV3-1,TRBJ2-7,CASSQWAGTGGHYEQYF,TGTGCCAGCAGCCAATGGGCCGGGACAGGGGGCCACTACGAGCAGTACTTC
TRBD2,NA,TRBV20-1,TRBJ2-5,CSARDSGGGPETQYF,TGCAGTGCTAGAGATAGCGGGGGGGGACCAGAGACCCAGTACTTC
NA,NA,TRBV29-1,TRBJ2-1,CSVYVSSYNEQFF,TGCAGCGTTTATGTCAGCTCCTACAATGAGCAGTTCTTC
NA,once,TRBV29-1,TRBJ1-2,CSVWKLANYGYTF,TGCAGCGTTTGGAAGCTTGCTAACTATGGCTACACCTTC
NA,few,TRBV20-1,TRBJ2-7,CSARGRALGPYEQYF,TGCAGTGCTAGGGGCAGGGCGCTTGGCCCCTACGAGCAGTACTTC
NA,NA,TRBV12-3/TRBV12-4,TRBJ2-7,CASSFLYYEQYF,TGTGCCAGCAGCTTCCTTTACTACGAGCAGTACTTC
NA,NA,TRBV5-5,TRBJ1-2,CASSFMGGQGENGYTF,TGTGCCAGCAGCTTTATGGGGGGGCAGGGCGAAAATGGCTACACCTTC
TRBD2,few,TRBV6-2/TRBV6-3,TRBJ2-1,CASRDPGGPNEQFF,TGTGCCAGCAGGGATCCGGGGGGTCCCAATGAGCAGTTCTTC
TRBD1,few,TRBV7-2,TRBJ1-2,CASSSLGGIGYTF,TGTGCCAGCAGCTCGTTAGGGGGCATTGGCTACACCTTC
NA,once,TRBV20-1,TRBJ1-2,CSARHAGRQGYTF,TGCAGTGCTAGACACGCTGGGAGACAAGGCTACACCTTC
NA,NA,TRBV4-2,TRBJ2-3,CASSQAGTRDTDTQYF,TGTGCCAGCAGCCAGGCCGGGACGCGGGACACAGATACGCAGTATTTT
NA,once,TRBV29-1,TRBJ1-2,CSVPHSNYGYTF,TGCAGCGTCCCCCATTCCAACTATGGCTACACCTTC
NA,NA,TRBV20-1,TRBJ1-2,CSASKQGSANYGYTF,TGCAGTGCTAGCAAGCAGGGTTCAGCTAACTATGGCTACACCTTC
TRBD1,NA,TRBV15,TRBJ2-7,CATSKDRGRIINSYEQYF,TGTGCCACCAGCAAGGACAGGGGGCGCATTATAAATTCCTACGAGCAGTACTTC
NA,NA,TRBV7-2,TRBJ2-3,CASSLLAGQGSSTQYF,TGTGCCAGCAGCTTATTAGCGGGACAGGGTTCTTCTACGCAGTATTTT
NA,NA,TRBV29-1,TRBJ1-2,CSVERSQGGGGYTF,TGCAGCGTTGAAAGGTCACAGGGAGGAGGTGGCTACACCTTC
NA,NA,TRBV28,TRBJ2-1,CASSLRTWSSYNEQFF,TGTGCCAGCAGTTTGCGTACATGGAGCTCCTACAATGAGCAGTTCTTC
TRBD1,few,TRBV7-2,TRBJ2-7,CASSPGQERAEQYF,TGTGCCAGCAGCCCCGGACAGGAACGCGCCGAGCAGTACTTC
NA,NA,TRBV20-1,TRBJ2-5,CSARALTIQETQYF,TGCAGTGCTAGAGCTCTGACCATCCAAGAGACCCAGTACTTC
TRBD2,NA,TRBV6-6,TRBJ2-5,CASSPETSGGTQYF,TGTGCCAGCAGCCCTGAGACTAGCGGGGGGACCCAGTACTTC
TRBD1,many,TRBV29-1,TRBJ2-3,CSVAETGGKGDTQYF,TGCAGCGTTGCAGAGACAGGGGGCAAAGGGGATACGCAGTATTTT
NA,few,TRBV7-9,TRBJ2-4,CASSQSKESKNIQYF,TGTGCCAGCAGCCAGAGTAAAGAATCCAAAAACATTCAGTACTTC
TRBD1,NA,TRBV7-9,TRBJ2-5,CASSLQTGACGTQYF,TGTGCCAGCAGCTTACAAACAGGGGCTTGTGGGACCCAGTACTTC
TRBD1,NA,TRBV7-2,TRBJ2-1,CVSSRGTYNEQFF,TGTGTCAGCAGCAGGGGGACCTACAATGAGCAGTTCTTC
NA,NA,TRBV30,TRBJ2-5,CAWSVGGGETQYF,TGTGCCTGGAGTGTTGGAGGGGGGGAGACCCAGTACTTC
NA,few,TRBV29-1,TRBJ1-1,CSVTSAADVMNTEAFF,TGCAGCGTTACGTCGGCGGCAGACGTTATGAACACTGAAGCTTTCTTT
TRBD1,NA,TRBV29-1,TRBJ1-2,CSVPRTGPYGYTF,TGCAGCGTTCCCAGGACAGGGCCCTATGGCTACACCTTC
NA,NA,TRBV7-6,TRBJ2-2,CASSLGVENGELFF,TGTGCCAGCAGCTTAGGGGTGGAAAACGGGGAGCTGTTTTTT
NA,few,TRBV6-6,TRBJ1-5,CASYSGQRYSNQPQHF,TGTGCCAGCTACTCGGGACAACGATATAGCAATCAGCCCCAGCATTTT
NA,NA,TRBV6-5,TRBJ2-4,CASKQGSQQYF,TGTGCCAGCAAACAGGGTTCCCAGCAGTACTTC
TRBD1,NA,TRBV7-9,TRBJ1-5,CASNLGTGNQPQHF,TGTGCCAGCAACCTCGGGACAGGGAATCAGCCCCAGCATTTT
NA,few,TRBV4-1,TRBJ1-5,CASSQPWGADQPQHF,TGCGCCAGCAGCCAACCCTGGGGGGCCGATCAGCCCCAGCATTTT